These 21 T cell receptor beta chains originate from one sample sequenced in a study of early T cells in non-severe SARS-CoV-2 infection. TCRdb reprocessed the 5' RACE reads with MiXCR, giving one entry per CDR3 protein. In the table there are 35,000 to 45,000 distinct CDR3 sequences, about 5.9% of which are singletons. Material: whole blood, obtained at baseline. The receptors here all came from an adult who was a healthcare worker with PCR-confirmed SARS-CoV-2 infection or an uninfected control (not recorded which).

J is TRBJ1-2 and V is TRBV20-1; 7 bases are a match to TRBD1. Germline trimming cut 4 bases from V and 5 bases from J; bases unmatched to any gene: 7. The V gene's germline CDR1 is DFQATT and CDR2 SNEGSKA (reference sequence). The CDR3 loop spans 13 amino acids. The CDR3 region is CSAIRQGGYGYTF. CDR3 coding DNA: TGCAGTGCTATCCGACAGGGAGGATATGGCTACACCTTC.

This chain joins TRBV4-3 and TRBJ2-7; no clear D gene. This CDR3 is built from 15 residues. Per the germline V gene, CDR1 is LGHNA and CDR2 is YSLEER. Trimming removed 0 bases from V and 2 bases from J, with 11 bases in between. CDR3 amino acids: CASSQDRRGPYEQYF. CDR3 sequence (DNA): TGCGCCAGCAGCCAAGATCGGAGAGGTCCCTACGAGCAGTACTTC.

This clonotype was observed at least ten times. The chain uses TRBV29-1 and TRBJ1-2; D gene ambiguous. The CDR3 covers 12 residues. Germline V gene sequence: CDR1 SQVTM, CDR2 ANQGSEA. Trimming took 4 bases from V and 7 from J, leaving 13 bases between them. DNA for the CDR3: TGCAGCGTTGGGTCGGGTGAGAGTGGCTACACCTTC. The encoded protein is CSVGSGESGYTF.

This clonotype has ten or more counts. CDR3 residues: CSARKDRGTREKLFF. The CDR3 DNA reads as TGCAGTGCTAGAAAAGACAGGGGCACGAGAGAAAAACTGTTTTTT. The chain is built from TRBV20-1 and TRBJ1-4; the match to TRBD1 covers 8 bases. J was trimmed by 8 bases and V by 2 bases; bases with no gene match: 10. Germline V gene lookup returns CDR1 DFQATT and CDR2 SNEGSKA (reference sequence). This CDR3 region has 15 residues.

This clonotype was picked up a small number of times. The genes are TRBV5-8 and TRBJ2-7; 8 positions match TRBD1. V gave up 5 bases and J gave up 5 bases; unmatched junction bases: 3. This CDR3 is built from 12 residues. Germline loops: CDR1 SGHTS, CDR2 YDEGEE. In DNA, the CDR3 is TGTGCCAGCAGAACAGGGGGGAACGAGCAGTACTTC. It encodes CASRTGGNEQYF.

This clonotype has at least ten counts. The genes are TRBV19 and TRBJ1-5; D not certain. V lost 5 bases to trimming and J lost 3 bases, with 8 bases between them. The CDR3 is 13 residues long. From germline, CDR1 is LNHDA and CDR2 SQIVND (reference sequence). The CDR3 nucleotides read TGTGCCAGTAGTGGCACAGCCAATCAGCCCCAGCATTTT. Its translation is CASSGTANQPQHF.

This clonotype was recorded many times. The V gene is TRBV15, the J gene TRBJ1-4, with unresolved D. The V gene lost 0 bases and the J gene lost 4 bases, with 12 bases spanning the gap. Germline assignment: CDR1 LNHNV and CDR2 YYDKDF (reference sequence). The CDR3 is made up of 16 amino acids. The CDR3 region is CATSRDSGLNNEKLFF. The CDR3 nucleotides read TGTGCCACCAGCAGAGATAGCGGACTGAATAATGAAAAACTGTTTTTT.

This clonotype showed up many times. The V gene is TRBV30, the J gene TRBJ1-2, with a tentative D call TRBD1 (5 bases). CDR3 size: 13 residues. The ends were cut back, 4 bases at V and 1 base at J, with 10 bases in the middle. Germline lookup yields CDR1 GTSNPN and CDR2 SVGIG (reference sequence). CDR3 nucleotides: TGTGCCTGGACGGAGGGGTTTAACTATGGCTACACCTTC. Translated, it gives CAWTEGFNYGYTF.

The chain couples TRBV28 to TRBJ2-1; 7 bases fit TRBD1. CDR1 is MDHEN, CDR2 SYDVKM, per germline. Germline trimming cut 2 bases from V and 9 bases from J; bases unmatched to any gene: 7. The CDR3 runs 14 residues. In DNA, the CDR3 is TGTGCCAGCAGTTTAGTTGACAGGGTAGCTGAGCAGTTCTTC. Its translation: CASSLVDRVAEQFF.

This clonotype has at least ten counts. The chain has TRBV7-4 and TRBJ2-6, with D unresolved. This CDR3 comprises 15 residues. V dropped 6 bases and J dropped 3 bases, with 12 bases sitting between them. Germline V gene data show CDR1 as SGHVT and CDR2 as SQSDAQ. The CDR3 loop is CASSDQVFGANVLTF. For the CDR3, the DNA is TGTGCCAGCAGTGACCAGGTTTTTGGGGCCAACGTCCTGACTTTC.

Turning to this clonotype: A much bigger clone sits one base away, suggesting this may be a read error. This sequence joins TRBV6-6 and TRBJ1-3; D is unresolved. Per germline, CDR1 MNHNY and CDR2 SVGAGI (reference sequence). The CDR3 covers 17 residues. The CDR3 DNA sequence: TGTGCCAGCAGATACTCGATCGCCCGGGTCTCTGGAAACACCATATATTTT. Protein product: CASRYSIARVSGNTIYF.

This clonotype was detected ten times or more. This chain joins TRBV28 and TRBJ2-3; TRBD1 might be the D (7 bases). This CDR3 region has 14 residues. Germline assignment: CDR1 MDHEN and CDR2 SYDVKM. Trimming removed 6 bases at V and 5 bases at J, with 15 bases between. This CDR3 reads CASRVTGRGDTQYF. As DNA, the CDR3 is TGTGCCAGCAGGGTGACAGGGCGGGGAGATACGCAGTATTTT.

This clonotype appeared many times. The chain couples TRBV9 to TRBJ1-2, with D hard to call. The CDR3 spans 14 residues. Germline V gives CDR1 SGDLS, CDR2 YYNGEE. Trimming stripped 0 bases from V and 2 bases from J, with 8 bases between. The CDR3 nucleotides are TGTGCCAGCAGCGTAGAGGCGGGGAACTATGGCTACACCTTC. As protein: CASSVEAGNYGYTF.

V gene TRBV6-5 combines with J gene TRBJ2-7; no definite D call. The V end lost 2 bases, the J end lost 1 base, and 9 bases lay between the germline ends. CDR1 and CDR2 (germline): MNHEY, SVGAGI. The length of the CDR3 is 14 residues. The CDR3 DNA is TGTGCCAGCAGTTACACGGTCGGATCCTACGAGCAGTACTTC. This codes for CASSYTVGSYEQYF.

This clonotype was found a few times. This CDR3 reads CASSSYSGGALNEQFF. The CDR3 DNA reads as TGTGCCAGCAGCTCTTATAGCGGGGGGGCCCTCAATGAGCAGTTCTTC. This chain uses TRBV11-3 with TRBJ2-1; 11 nucleotides agree with TRBD2. The junction had 8 bases not matched to a gene; V was cut back by 4 bases and J by 6 bases. This CDR3 spans 16 amino acids. Germline V lookup: CDR1 SGHNT, CDR2 YENEEA.

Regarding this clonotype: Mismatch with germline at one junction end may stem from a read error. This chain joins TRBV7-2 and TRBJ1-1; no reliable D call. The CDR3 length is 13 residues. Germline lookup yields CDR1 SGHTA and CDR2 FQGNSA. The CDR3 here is CASSLGLNTEALF. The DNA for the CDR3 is TGTGCCAGCAGCTTAGGGCTTAACACTGAAGCTCTCTTT.

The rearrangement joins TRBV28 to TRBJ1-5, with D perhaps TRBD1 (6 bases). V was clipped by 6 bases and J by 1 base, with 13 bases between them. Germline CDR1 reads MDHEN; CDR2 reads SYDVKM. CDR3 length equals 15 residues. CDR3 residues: CASSPRGKSNQPQHF. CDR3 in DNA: TGTGCCAGCAGCCCCAGGGGAAAGAGCAATCAGCCCCAGCATTTT. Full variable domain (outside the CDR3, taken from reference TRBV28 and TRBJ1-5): DVKVTQSSRYLVKRTGEKVFLECVQDMDHENMFWYRQDPGLGLRLIYFSYDVKMKEKGDIPEGYSVSREKKERFSLILESASTNQTSMYLCASSPRGKSNQPQHFGDGTRLSIL.

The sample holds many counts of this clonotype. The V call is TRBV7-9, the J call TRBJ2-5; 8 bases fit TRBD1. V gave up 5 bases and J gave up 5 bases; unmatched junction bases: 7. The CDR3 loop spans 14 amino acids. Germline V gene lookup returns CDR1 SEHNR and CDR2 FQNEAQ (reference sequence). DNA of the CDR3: TGTGCCAGCAGCCCCCCGACAGGGGCGGAGACCCAGTACTTC. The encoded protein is CASSPPTGAETQYF.

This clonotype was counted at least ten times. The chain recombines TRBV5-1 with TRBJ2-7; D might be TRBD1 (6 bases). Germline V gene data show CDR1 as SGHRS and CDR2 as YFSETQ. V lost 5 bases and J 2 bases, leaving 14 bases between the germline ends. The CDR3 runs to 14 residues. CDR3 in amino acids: CASRAVQGPYEQYF. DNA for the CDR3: TGCGCCAGCAGAGCAGTACAGGGCCCCTACGAGCAGTACTTC.

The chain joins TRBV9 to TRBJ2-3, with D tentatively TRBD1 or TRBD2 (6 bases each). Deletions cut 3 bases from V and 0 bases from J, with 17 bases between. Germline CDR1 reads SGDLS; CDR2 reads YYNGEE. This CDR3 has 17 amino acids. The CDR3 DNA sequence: TGTGCCAGCAGCGGTGGGCAGGGGACTTTTAGCACAGATACGCAGTATTTT. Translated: CASSGGQGTFSTDTQYF. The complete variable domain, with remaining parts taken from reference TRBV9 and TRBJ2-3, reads DSGVTQTPKHLITATGQRVTLRCSPRSGDLSVYWYQQSLDQGLQFLIQYYNGEERAKGNILERFSAQQFPDLHSELNLSSLELGDSALYFCASSGGQGTFSTDTQYFGPGTRLTVL.

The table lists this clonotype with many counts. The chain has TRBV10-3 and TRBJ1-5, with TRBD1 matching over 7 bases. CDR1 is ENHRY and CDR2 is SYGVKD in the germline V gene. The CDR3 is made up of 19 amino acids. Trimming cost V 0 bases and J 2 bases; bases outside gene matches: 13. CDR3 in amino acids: CAISESRIKGAFGNQPQHF. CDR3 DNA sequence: TGTGCCATCAGTGAGTCGAGAATTAAGGGGGCTTTCGGCAATCAGCCCCAGCATTTT.